This T cell receptor beta chain emerged from a study of neoadjuvant anti-PD-1 for oral cavity cancer. Time point given: after neoadjuvant nivolumab, at surgical resection. Per germline, CDR1 SGHRS and CDR2 YFSETQ. V shed 6 bases and J shed 5 bases, with 17 bases lying between them. This CDR3 is built from 14 residues. This table comes from immunoSEQ multiplex PCR, and its TCRdb copy is limited to in-frame clones, with some not included. This sample has some 14,000 clones, with roughly four fifths found just once. The chain is built from TRBV5-1 and TRBJ2-5, with D maybe TRBD2 (5 bases). The source is a person between 40 and 85 years old with oral cavity squamous cell carcinoma. The source was PBMCs, collected after nivolumab (anti-PD-1) treatment. The CDR3 here is CASNQGSSAETQYF. The CDR3 bases are TGCGCCAGCAATCAAGGGAGCTCGGCGGAGACCCAGTACTTC.